A single sample is the source of the 32 T cell receptor beta chains below, sequenced in a study of blood T cells in healthy people across ages. Together with a sample-barcoded 5' primer, a J-beta primer mix was included in a second PCR lasting about 6 to 11 cycles. TCRdb redid the calling of the 5' RACE reads with MiXCR, one entry per CDR3 protein. The sample shows approximately 800,000 distinct CDR3 sequences, around 36% of them seen only once. The material sequenced was blood. The source of these receptors is a man younger than 30 in good health.

This clonotype was recorded many times. The rearrangement links TRBV3-1 to TRBJ2-3; 10 nucleotides align to TRBD2. With 5 bases clipped from V and 2 bases from J, the junction kept 10 bases outside the gene matches. The germline V gene encodes CDR1 LGHDT and CDR2 YNNKEL (reference sequence). The CDR3 extends over 17 amino acids. This CDR3 is CASSEISGGALTDTQYF. CDR3 coding DNA: TGTGCCAGCAGCGAAATAAGCGGGGGGGCCCTCACAGATACGCAGTATTTT.

This clonotype came up a few times. It may be a read error: a sequence one base away is much more abundant. The chain links TRBV12-3 or TRBV12-4 to TRBJ2-7; D assignment may be TRBD1 or TRBD2 (6 bases each). Trimming pared 5 bases from V and 2 bases from J, leaving 13 bases between. The length of the CDR3 is 14 residues. The CDR3 protein is CASSARGVTYEQYF. The CDR3 coding sequence is TGTGCCAGCAGTGCGAGGGGGGTTACCTACGAGCAGTACTTC.

The CDR3 sequence is CASSFWTGGRTF. CDR3 in DNA: TGTGCCAGCAGCTTCTGGACAGGGGGCCGCACCTTC. J is TRBJ1-2 and V is TRBV9; TRBD1 aligns across 11 bases. The length of the CDR3 is 12 residues. The junction had 6 bases not matched to a gene; V was cut back by 4 bases and J by 13 bases. The germline CDR1 and CDR2 sequences are SGDLS and YYNGEE. Together with reference TRBV9 and TRBJ1-2, the CDR3 gives the full variable domain: DSGVTQTPKHLITATGQRVTLRCSPRSGDLSVYWYQQSLDQGLQFLIQYYNGEERAKGNILERFSAQQFPDLHSELNLSSLELGDSALYFCASSFWTGGRTFGSGTRLTVV.

The rearrangement joins TRBV14 to TRBJ2-7, with a tentative D call TRBD1 (6 bases). The CDR3 is 17 residues long. Germline loops: CDR1 SGHDN, CDR2 FVKESK. The V end was cut by 1 base, the J end by 2 bases, with 18 bases between. The CDR3 nucleotides are TGTGCCAGCAGCCAAGCGTTCGGGCAGGGGAACCCCTACGAGCAGTACTTC. It translates to CASSQAFGQGNPYEQYF.

This clonotype was recorded at least ten times. This chain links TRBV12-3 or TRBV12-4 with TRBJ1-1, with D unclear. With 7 bases removed from V and 0 bases from J, the gap between germline ends came to 6 bases. There are 12 residues in the CDR3. The CDR3 is CASKFLNTEAFF. CDR3 bases: TGTGCCAGCAAGTTCCTGAACACTGAAGCTTTCTTT.

The chain carries TRBV7-2 and TRBJ2-3; TRBD2 agrees at 9 bases. This CDR3 spans 14 amino acids. V shed 4 bases, J shed 6 bases, and the junction held 5 bases outside the gene matches. CDR1 and CDR2 (germline): SGHTA, FQGNSA. CDR3 amino acids: CASSSQRGVDTQYF. CDR3 bases: TGTGCCAGCAGCTCCCAGCGGGGGGTGGATACGCAGTATTTT.

On this clonotype itself: Compared with germline, one end of the junction differs, possibly owing to a read error. The chain has TRBV4-3 and TRBJ1-4, with D hard to call. Looked up from germline, CDR1 is LGHNA and CDR2 is YSLEER. The CDR3 has 17 amino acids. The CDR3 reads CATSHDPTREKDEKLFF. The CDR3 nucleotides read TGCGCCACCAGCCATGATCCGACGAGGGAGAAAGATGAAAAACTGTTTTTT.

Concerning this clonotype itself: The junction departs from germline at one end; a sequencing error may be responsible. V is TRBV15 and J is TRBJ1-1; 7 bases line up with TRBD1. The CDR3 runs to 16 residues. Germline V CDR1 and CDR2: LNHNV, YYDKDF (reference sequence). This chain's CDR3 is CATCRNSGQMNTEAFF. CDR3 coding DNA: TGTGCCACCTGCAGAAATTCGGGACAGATGAACACTGAAGCTTTCTTT. Full variable domain (missing parts from reference TRBV15 and TRBJ1-1): DAMVIQNPRYQVTQFGKPVTLSCSQTLNHNVMYWYQQKSSQAPKLLFHYYDKDFNNEADTPDNFQSRRPNTSFCFLDIRSPGLGDTAMYLCATCRNSGQMNTEAFFGQGTRLTVV.

This clonotype has only a few counts. The rearrangement links TRBV5-1 to TRBJ2-3; D is unresolved. This CDR3 is 14 amino acids long. Trimming removed 4 bases from V and 4 bases from J, with 13 bases in between. Per the germline V gene, CDR1 is SGHRS and CDR2 is YFSETQ. For the CDR3, the DNA is TGCGCCAGCAGCGGCCGGGCCGAGGCAGATACGCAGTATTTT. The encoded protein is CASSGRAEADTQYF.

This clonotype was seen at least ten times. The chain carries TRBV20-1 and TRBJ2-1; 10 bases are a match to TRBD2. V was pared by 6 bases and J by 3 bases, with 5 bases of the junction left unmatched. The CDR3 spans 14 residues. The germline CDR1 and CDR2 sequences are DFQATT and SNEGSKA (reference sequence). The CDR3 spells CSARSGGHYNEQFF. The CDR3 DNA sequence: TGCAGTGCCCGTAGCGGGGGGCACTACAATGAGCAGTTCTTC.

V is TRBV7-9 and J is TRBJ2-5; D uncertain. The CDR3 runs to 12 residues. Trimming left V 6 bases short and J 4 bases short, with 9 bases between. The germline CDR1 and CDR2 sequences are SEHNR and FQNEAQ (reference sequence). This chain's CDR3 is CASSRKPETQYF. CDR3 nucleotides: TGTGCCAGCAGTCGAAAACCAGAGACCCAGTACTTC. Filled out from reference TRBV7-9 and TRBJ2-5, the complete variable domain reads DTGVSQNPRHKITKRGQNVTFRCDPISEHNRLYWYRQTLGQGPEFLTYFQNEAQLEKSRLLSDRFSAERPKGSFSTLEIQRTEQGDSAMYLCASSRKPETQYFGPGTRLLVL.

This clonotype has only one observation. Possible read error: a much larger clone is one base away. The conserved final phenylalanine or tryptophan is absent from the CDR3, which likely points to a read error. This rearrangement joins TRBV4-2 to TRBJ2-7; D assignment may be TRBD1 or TRBD2 (6 bases each). The DNA end favors TRBJ2-5, so the J call may be wrong. The CDR3 is 14 amino acids. Germline V gene data show CDR1 as LGHNA and CDR2 as YNFKEQ. The CDR3 DNA sequence: TGTGCCAGCAGCCAAGATCCGGGGGCAGAGACCCAGTACCTC. It encodes CASSQDPGAETQYL.

This clonotype came up many times. This chain uses TRBV4-3 with TRBJ1-2; tentatively, D is TRBD1 (6 bases). Trimming removed 4 bases from V and 5 bases from J, with 14 bases in between. The length of the CDR3 is 14 residues. CDR1 is LGHNA and CDR2 is YSLEER in the germline V gene. The CDR3 is CASSREGGVYGYTF. The CDR3 DNA follows: TGCGCCAGCAGCCGAGAAGGGGGGGTTTATGGCTACACCTTC.

The sample holds many counts of this clonotype. V usage is TRBV7-9 and J usage is TRBJ2-1, with TRBD1 matching over 7 bases. V was pared by 5 bases and J by 4 bases, with 8 bases of the junction left unmatched. CDR1 is SEHNR, CDR2 FQNEAQ, per germline (reference sequence). The CDR3 totals 15 residues. The DNA of the CDR3 is TGTGCCAGCAGCCCGACCGGGACAGAATACAATGAGCAGTTCTTC. Protein product: CASSPTGTEYNEQFF.

The genes are TRBV7-9 and TRBJ2-3; 12 positions agree with TRBD1. CDR1 and CDR2 from the germline V gene are SEHNR and FQNEAQ (reference sequence). CDR3 length: 15 residues. The V segment lost 5 bases and the J segment 4 bases; nucleotides outside the gene matches: 4. As DNA, the CDR3 is TGTGCCAGCAGCGGGGGACAGGGGGCGTCAGATACGCAGTATTTT. Protein sequence: CASSGGQGASDTQYF.

This sequence joins TRBV9 and TRBJ1-1; TRBD1 is a possible D gene (5 bases). Germline V gene lookup returns CDR1 SGDLS and CDR2 YYNGEE. The CDR3 has 16 residues. The ends were cut back, 3 bases at V and 7 bases at J, with 22 bases in the middle. This CDR3 reads CASSAYRDAGGGEAFF. The CDR3 DNA follows: TGTGCCAGCAGCGCTTACCGGGACGCCGGGGGGGGTGAAGCTTTCTTT.

The gene calls are TRBV10-3 and TRBJ1-1; 9 bases match TRBD1. Germline V gene lookup returns CDR1 ENHRY and CDR2 SYGVKD. The ends lost 10 bases at V and 1 base at J; junction bases unmatched: 4. The CDR3 consists of 13 residues. The CDR3 sequence is CATGTGWNTEAFF. The CDR3 region has the DNA TGTGCCACTGGGACAGGGTGGAACACTGAAGCTTTCTTT.

This chain connects TRBV15 to TRBJ1-6; TRBD1 is a possible D gene (5 bases). CDR1 and CDR2 from the germline V gene are LNHNV and YYDKDF (reference sequence). V dropped 5 bases and J dropped 7 bases, with 18 bases sitting between them. The CDR3 sequence is 16 residues long. DNA for the CDR3: TGTGCCACCAGCTCCCGAATCAGGGTTCCAAATTCACCCCTCCACTTT. Translating it yields CATSSRIRVPNSPLHF.

The V and J genes are TRBV2 and TRBJ2-7, with D possibly matching TRBD1 (6 bases). The CDR3 is 15 amino acids. Germline CDR1 reads SNHLY; CDR2 reads FYNNEI. V lost 5 bases to trimming and J lost 2 bases, with 16 bases between them. The CDR3 sequence is CASSLTGTIPYEQYF. The CDR3 region has the DNA TGTGCCAGCAGTTTAACCGGGACAATTCCCTACGAGCAGTACTTC.

With regard to this clonotype: This may come from a read error, since a much larger clone is one base off. The V and J genes are TRBV7-2 and TRBJ2-5; 7 positions agree with TRBD2. Germline CDR1 and CDR2: SGHTA and FQGNSA. This CDR3 comprises 14 residues. CDR3 coding DNA: TGTGCCAGCAGCGTAGCGGGCCCAGAGGAGACCCAGTACTTC. Amino acid sequence: CASSVAGPEETQYF.

With regard to this clonotype: The junction does not match germline at one end; this may be a read error. The CDR3 sequence: CASSSQPTNYDYTF. CDR3 DNA sequence: TGTGCCAGCAGTTCACAGCCAACTAACTATGACTACACCTTC. V gene TRBV6-5 combines with J gene TRBJ1-2; the D is unclear. The germline V gene encodes CDR1 MNHEY and CDR2 SVGAGI. The CDR3 length is 14 residues.

This clonotype was seen only once. The chain couples TRBV13 to TRBJ2-3; no clear D gene. CDR3 length: 14 amino acids. Germline V gene data show CDR1 as PRHDT and CDR2 as FYEKMQ (reference sequence). V was clipped by 2 bases and J by 6 bases, with 12 bases between them. The CDR3 DNA reads as TGTGCCAGCAGCTTATTTCTAATCTCCGATACGCAGTATTTT. Translated: CASSLFLISDTQYF.

In its sample, this clonotype was seen many times. V is TRBV5-1 and J is TRBJ2-1; 11 bases agree with TRBD1. J lost 7 bases, V lost 5 bases, and 5 bases had no gene match. CDR1 is SGHRS, CDR2 YFSETQ, per germline. The CDR3 runs 14 residues. CDR3 residues: CASRRDRGLNEQFF. CDR3 nucleotide sequence: TGCGCCAGCAGACGGGACAGGGGGTTGAATGAGCAGTTCTTC.

This chain connects TRBV9 to TRBJ1-4; 7 bases line up with TRBD1. The V and J ends lost 7 bases and 7 bases, in that order; junction bases with no gene match: 13. The germline gives CDR1 SGDLS, CDR2 YYNGEE. The CDR3 sequence is 15 residues long. CDR3 in DNA: TGTGCCAGCGGCCAAAGCCGGGACAGTGTTGAAAAACTGTTTTTT. It yields the protein CASGQSRDSVEKLFF.

This clonotype was seen at least ten times. This chain joins TRBV12-3 or TRBV12-4 and TRBJ1-2, with unresolved D. The V gene lost 3 bases and the J gene lost 8 bases, with 16 bases spanning the gap. The CDR3 loop spans 14 amino acids. The CDR3 bases are TGTGCCAGCAGTTTGGAGAGGACTCCGGGAGGCTACACCTTC. It translates to CASSLERTPGGYTF.

V is TRBV27 and J is TRBJ2-3, with 7 bases aligning to TRBD1. V was pared by 6 bases and J by 2 bases, with 14 bases of the junction left unmatched. The CDR3 totals 17 residues. CDR1 is MNHEY, CDR2 SMNVEV, per germline (reference sequence). DNA of the CDR3: TGTGCCAGCAGACCCATTCCGGGACAGCAGATCACAGATACGCAGTATTTT. Amino acids: CASRPIPGQQITDTQYF.

The chain links TRBV4-3 to TRBJ1-1, with TRBD1 matching over 11 bases. Germline CDR1 is LGHNA and CDR2 is YSLEER. The ends lost 4 bases at V and 6 bases at J; junction bases unmatched: 4. CDR3 length: 14 residues. The CDR3 region has the DNA TGCGCCAGCAGCCTACCGGGACAGGGGGCTGAAGCTTTCTTT. Amino acid sequence: CASSLPGQGAEAFF.

With respect to this clonotype: One junction end does not reproduce the germline sequence, and a read error may be involved. This chain links TRBV25-1 with TRBJ2-3; 8 bases align to TRBD2. The CDR3 totals 15 residues. CDR1 MGHDK and CDR2 SYGVNS come from the germline V gene. Here the CDR3 DNA reads TGTGCCAGCGGTGATACGGGGGGGCTAGCAGATACGCAGTATTTT. It encodes CASGDTGGLADTQYF. The variable domain in full, with the rest retrieved from reference TRBV25-1 and TRBJ2-3, is EADIYQTPRYLVIGTGKKITLECSQTMGHDKMYWYQQDPGMELHLIHYSYGVNSTEKGDLSSESTVSRIRTEHFPLTLESARPSHTSQYLCASGDTGGLADTQYFGPGTRLTVL.

CDR3 nucleotide sequence: TGTGCCAGCAGTTTAATGGGGTCTGAGCAGTTCTTC. Encoded protein: CASSLMGSEQFF. V and J are TRBV12-3 or TRBV12-4 and TRBJ2-1; D is unresolved. V lost 2 bases to trimming and J lost 9 bases, with 8 bases between them. This CDR3 is built from 12 residues.

The gene calls are TRBV20-1 and TRBJ1-5; D remains ambiguous. The CDR3 loop spans 12 amino acids. V lost 3 bases and J 6 bases, leaving 9 bases between the germline ends. CDR1 and CDR2 from the germline V gene are DFQATT and SNEGSKA (reference sequence). The CDR3 DNA is TGCAGTGCTAGCGGTAACGGTCAGCCCCAGCATTTT. It codes for CSASGNGQPQHF.

This rearrangement joins TRBV19 to TRBJ2-1; possibly TRBD2 for D (5 bases). Per germline, CDR1 LNHDA and CDR2 SQIVND (reference sequence). The CDR3 has 15 amino acids. V was trimmed by 5 bases and J by 4 bases, leaving 15 bases between them. CDR3 DNA: TGTGCCAGTAGTCTCCCTAGCAGCTTATACAATGAGCAGTTCTTC. The encoded protein is CASSLPSSLYNEQFF.

The genes are TRBV10-3 and TRBJ1-1; no clear D gene. Germline loops: CDR1 ENHRY, CDR2 SYGVKD. With 4 bases removed from V and 0 bases from J, the gap between germline ends came to 9 bases. The CDR3 runs 14 residues. As DNA, the CDR3 is TGTGCCATCAGTGTAGGGCCGATGAACACTGAAGCTTTCTTT. Its protein product is CAISVGPMNTEAFF.